The source of this T cell receptor (beta chain) is a study of T cell responses to AZD1222 COVID-19 vaccine. CDR1 is LNHNV and CDR2 is YYDKDF in the germline V gene (reference sequence). The CDR3 region is 14 residues in length, termini included. Overall study results and limits: CD4 TCRs covered the whole spike, strongest at regions 160-218 and 743-854. Donors were chiefly white British, with a greater number of females, and clonal diversity was perhaps underestimated. Reportedly, nearly half the spike-specific TCRs target unmutated variant regions. Sampled repertoires all dated from after the peak T cell response.

Sequenced by immunoSEQ multiplex PCR; TCRdb stores in-frame clones only, minus some. The sample carries about 100,000 clones, about 86% recorded once. Concerning this clone itself: What it recognizes is unknown. The conserved closing phenylalanine or tryptophan is absent in this CDR3, likely reflecting a read error. The DNA is left out, because the CDR3 cannot be placed on it with certainty; the CDR3 is given as TCRdb lists it.

The chain is built from TRBV15 and TRBJ1-1; the table's D call, TRBD1, has no DNA check behind it. This TCR came from an adult in good health. The sequences come from peripheral blood, collected on day 0 of AZD1222 vaccination. The CDR3 loop is CATSRDSWQGLGWS.